This TCR beta chain comes out of a study of control samples from healthy donors and cancer patients. The method was immunoSEQ multiplex PCR; TCRdb's version includes in-frame clones alone and lacks a portion of them. The top ten hold more than 1.3% of the sample, which has roughly 190,000 clones, around 92% seen once. The receptor comes from a young woman in good health. Sequencing was carried out using blood.

CDR3: CASSKNDRPHSGNTIYF. The CDR3 DNA is TGTGCCAGCAGCAAAAACGACAGACCTCACTCTGGAAACACCATATATTTT. V and J are TRBV21-1 and TRBJ1-3; the table's D gene call, TRBD1, was not cross checked with the DNA. TRBV21-1 is tagged as a pseudogene. The CDR3 is 17 residues long.